The 5 T cell receptor beta chains in this list originate from one sample, sequenced in a study of blood T cell repertoires in COVID-19. The assay was immunoSEQ multiplex PCR, and TCRdb's table has in-frame clones only and misses some. The repertoire includes 9,900 or so clones, roughly 89% of them detected once, and around 10% sits in the top ten. The sample was peripheral blood. The source is a human donor in a cohort sampled during active COVID-19.

This sequence joins TRBV2 and TRBJ1-4; D is undetermined. CDR1 SNHLY and CDR2 FYNNEI come from the germline V gene. This CDR3 has 14 residues. V was trimmed by 4 bases and J by 4 bases, leaving 10 bases between them. Here the CDR3 DNA reads TGTGCCAGCAGTGGGAACAGAGTTAATGAAAAACTGTTTTTT. Translated, it gives CASSGNRVNEKLFF.

Written as DNA, the CDR3 is TGCGCCAGCAGCCAAGAGGGACTACTTCCTGATACGCAGTATTTT. The encoded protein is CASSQEGLLPDTQYF. V is TRBV4-1 and J is TRBJ2-3; 7 positions match TRBD2. With 0 bases clipped from V and 6 bases from J, the junction kept 6 bases outside the gene matches. This CDR3 spans 15 amino acids. Germline assignment: CDR1 MGHRA and CDR2 YSYEKL.

This clone was detected only once. The rearrangement uses TRBV9 and TRBJ1-2; a possible D gene is TRBD1 (6 bases). The CDR3 totals 14 residues. Trimming shortened V by 4 bases and J by 8 bases, and 18 bases separated the two germline ends. Per the germline V gene, CDR1 is SGDLS and CDR2 is YYNGEE. In nucleotides, the CDR3 is TGTGCCAGCAGCCAGAGACAGGCCGGCAGGGGCTACACCTTC. Its protein product is CASSQRQAGRGYTF.

V usage is TRBV19 and J usage is TRBJ2-2; TRBD1 agrees at 9 bases. The CDR3 loop spans 18 amino acids. V was pared by 1 base and J by 3 bases, with 9 bases of the junction left unmatched. CDR1 and CDR2 (germline): LNHDA, SQIVND (reference sequence). CDR3 nucleotide sequence: TGTGCCAGTAGTATAGGTCTCTCCCGGGACAGGGACACCGGGGAGCTGTTTTTT. Translating gives CASSIGLSRDRDTGELFF.

The chain combines TRBV5-6 with TRBJ1-2; 8 nucleotides align to TRBD1. Unmatched junction bases numbered 10, after V lost 4 bases and J lost 8 bases. Germline CDR1 SGHDT, CDR2 YYEEEE. The CDR3 runs to 14 residues. Written as DNA, the CDR3 is TGTGCCAGCAGCGTTCGACAGGGGCCGGGGGGCTACACCTTC. It translates to CASSVRQGPGGYTF.